This T cell receptor (beta chain) was observed in a study of T cells after yellow fever vaccination. Whole-study findings and limits: The secondary response peaked faster, at day 5 versus 15, but was weaker.

The CDR3 runs 15 residues. Germline lookup yields CDR1 SEHNR and CDR2 FQNEAQ (reference sequence). Germline trimming cut 10 bases from V and 1 base from J; bases unmatched to any gene: 9. A universal primer site and UMIs were added as TCR cDNA was made by 5'RACE template switching. TCRdb redid the calling of the 5' RACE reads with MiXCR, one entry per CDR3 protein. The table lists 140,000 to 150,000 distinct CDR3 sequences, 6.6% of them singletons. In this sample, this clonotype turned up many times. Its antigen is unknown. The chain employs TRBV7-9 and TRBJ2-2; 7 bases line up with TRBD1. The sequencing here drew on CD4+ T cells sorted from PBMCs, taken 10 days after the yellow fever booster vaccination. The sequence was collected from a man aged 25-40 years who received the YFV17D yellow fever vaccine. CDR3 DNA: TGTGCCACTGCCCCTTGGACAGGGAACACCGGGGAGCTGTTTTTT. Translating gives CATAPWTGNTGELFF.